The rows below give T cell receptor beta chains drawn from one sample of a study of blood T cell repertoires in COVID-19. The method was immunoSEQ multiplex PCR; TCRdb's version includes in-frame clones alone and lacks a portion of them. Among fewer than 300,000 clones listed, about four fifths were seen once. Material: peripheral blood. The receptors were gathered from a woman younger than 30 with acute or convalescent COVID-19. Both conserved end residues are part of each CDR3. A D gene is named only where the DNA matches it firmly. Clone size is shown for a subset of rows, as once, few, many or a class of expanded clone.

j_call d_call clone_size v_call cdr3_nt cdr3_aa
TRBJ2-5 - - TRBV2 TGTGCCAGCAGTGACCCAGGGCGAGAGACCCAGTACTTC CASSDPGRETQYF
TRBJ1-4 TRBD1 - TRBV7-8 TGTGCCAGCCGTGGACAGGGAAGGGATAATGAAAAACTGTTTTTT CASRGQGRDNEKLFF
TRBJ2-7 TRBD1 - TRBV3-1/TRBV3-2 TGTGCCAGCAGCCATCGACAGGGATTTTCCTACGAGCAGTACTTC CASSHRQGFSYEQYF
TRBJ1-6 TRBD1 few TRBV7-2 TGTGCCAGCAGCCCTGGGACAGGGGCTCAGGATAATTCACCCCTCCACTTT CASSPGTGAQDNSPLHF
TRBJ1-2 - - TRBV5-6 TGTGCCAGCAGCTTGGGAGGAGATGGCTACACCTTC CASSLGGDGYTF
TRBJ2-7 - - TRBV25-1 TGTGCCAGCAGTGACCCGGGACGGACTGCGGGGGAGCAGTACTTC CASSDPGRTAGEQYF
TRBJ2-2 TRBD2 - TRBV19 TGTGCCAGTAAAGGCAGACTAGCGGGATTTGGCGGGGAGCTGTTTTTT CASKGRLAGFGGELFF
TRBJ2-5 - - TRBV6-5 TGTGCCAGTGCCTCTGCGGGAACCGGCGAGACCCAGTACTTC CASASAGTGETQYF
TRBJ1-2 - - TRBV6-5 TGTGCCAGCAGAGAGGGAATGAGGAACTATGGCTACACCTTC CASREGMRNYGYTF
TRBJ2-1 TRBD2 - TRBV28 TGTGCCAGCAGTACCACCCTAGCGGGAGGGCCCAACAATGAGCAGTTCTTC CASSTTLAGGPNNEQFF
TRBJ1-3 - few TRBV6-5 TGTGCCAGCAGCACGGGGAGTGCTGTAAACACCATATATTTT CASSTGSAVNTIYF
TRBJ1-2 - once TRBV18 TGTGCCAGCTCACCAGGCCAGGGTTCTAACTATGGCTACACCTTC CASSPGQGSNYGYTF